Sequencing of this T cell receptor (beta chain) was carried out in a study of T cells in Graves' hyperthyroidism and ophthalmopathy. The PBMCs had their origin in around 10 ml of fresh peripheral blood. In its sample, this clonotype was seen many times. Trimming removed 5 bases from V and 7 bases from J, with 21 bases in between. The CDR3 runs 16 residues. Per the germline V gene, CDR1 is SGHKS and CDR2 is YYEKEE (reference sequence). TCR beta CDR3 region amplification was performed from RNA transcripts. First-round RT-PCR of the TCR CDR3 relied on the HTBI primer set. TCRdb independently ran MiXCR on the multiplex PCR reads; one entry per CDR3 protein. Here the sample spans more than 300,000 distinct CDR3 sequences, over 11% being singletons.

The sample comprised blood. The clonotype was recovered from a woman in her sixties or seventies with Graves' hyperthyroidism. The chain couples TRBV5-5 to TRBJ2-2, with D possibly being TRBD1 (6 bases). This chain's CDR3 is CASRLTTGLGIGELFF. CDR3 nucleotide sequence: TGTGCCAGCAGATTAACCACAGGGTTGGGGATCGGGGAGCTGTTTTTT.